The 32 T cell receptor beta chains below were found in one sample sequenced in a study of cytomegalovirus exposure and HLA in healthy donors. Use of 60 Vbeta and 13 Jbeta primers characterized the PCR. The data were produced by immunoSEQ multiplex PCR, yet TCRdb's version contains in-frame clones alone and is incomplete. This sample yields 150,000 to 180,000 clones, of which roughly 83% are seen a single time; over 6% belongs to the top ten. Sequenced sample: PBMCs. These TCRs come from a man aged 30 to 45 in good health and CMV-seropositive.

Of note for this clone: One end of the junction fails to match germline, which may point to a read error. The rearrangement links TRBV6-6 to TRBJ1-1; 10 positions agree with TRBD1. The CDR3 totals 15 residues. The V gene's germline CDR1 is MNHNY and CDR2 SVGAGI (reference sequence). CDR3 sequence reads: CTSSTGQGLNTEAFF. The CDR3, as DNA: TGTACCAGCAGTACGGGACAGGGGCTTAACACTGAAGCTTTCTTT.

CDR3 bases: TGTGCCAGTACAACCGGGACAGAGTACTATGGCTACACCTTC. It codes for CASTTGTEYYGYTF. The chain carries TRBV9 and TRBJ1-2, with 7 positions matching TRBD1. This CDR3 has 14 amino acids. J lost 3 bases, V lost 8 bases, and 10 bases had no gene match. CDR1 is SGDLS and CDR2 is YYNGEE in the germline V gene.

The J gene is TRBJ1-5, the V gene TRBV28; perhaps TRBD1 as D (5 bases). Germline V gene sequence: CDR1 MDHEN, CDR2 SYDVKM. Between the trimmed V and J ends, which lost 6 bases and 6 bases, there was a span of 15 bases. The CDR3 sequence is 14 residues long. CDR3 bases: TGTGCCAGCAGCGCAATCAGGGTGGGTCAGCCCCAGCATTTT. It specifies CASSAIRVGQPQHF.

The rearrangement links TRBV28 to TRBJ1-1; 11 bases agree with TRBD1. The ends lost 8 bases at V and 6 bases at J; junction bases unmatched: 8. This CDR3 is built from 14 residues. The germline V gene has CDR1 MDHEN and CDR2 SYDVKM. The CDR3 loop reads CASLRPGQGAEAFF. The CDR3 DNA reads TGTGCCAGCTTACGACCGGGACAGGGGGCTGAAGCTTTCTTT.

The rearrangement links TRBV11-2 to TRBJ1-4; 7 nucleotides line up with TRBD1. The CDR3 is made up of 13 amino acids. Unmatched junction bases numbered 6, after V lost 1 base and J lost 13 bases. The germline V gene encodes CDR1 SGHAT and CDR2 FQNNGV. DNA for the CDR3: TGTGCCAGCAGCTTAGTCGAGGGGGCAACACTGTTTTTT. Amino acid sequence: CASSLVEGATLFF.

The table lists this clone with a count of one. V usage is TRBV7-9 and J usage is TRBJ1-4; possible D gene TRBD1, 6 bases. The CDR3 is 13 residues long. The V gene lost 10 bases and the J gene lost 5 bases, with 14 bases spanning the gap. Germline CDR1 and CDR2: SEHNR and FQNEAQ (reference sequence). CDR3 sequence (DNA): TGTGCCATCCCAGGGGTAGAAAATGAAAAACTGTTTTTT. Its translation: CAIPGVENEKLFF.

V usage is TRBV7-9 and J usage is TRBJ2-7; D perhaps matches TRBD2 (6 bases). Germline assignment: CDR1 SEHNR and CDR2 FQNEAQ (reference sequence). This CDR3 is built from 17 residues. Trimming cost V 1 base and J 3 bases, with 19 bases left between them. The CDR3 protein is CASSLDSLGGSGYEQYF. CDR3 nucleotides: TGTGCCAGCAGCTTAGATTCCCTTGGGGGGAGCGGCTACGAGCAGTACTTC. The full variable domain, its missing parts supplied by reference TRBV7-9 and TRBJ2-7, is DTGVSQNPRHKITKRGQNVTFRCDPISEHNRLYWYRQTLGQGPEFLTYFQNEAQLEKSRLLSDRFSAERPKGSFSTLEIQRTEQGDSAMYLCASSLDSLGGSGYEQYFGPGTRLTVT.

The V gene is TRBV29-1, the J gene TRBJ1-2, with no clear D. There are 9 residues in the CDR3. V was trimmed by 3 bases and J by 8 bases, leaving 4 bases between them. Germline CDR1 reads SQVTM; CDR2 reads ANQGSEA. The CDR3 DNA reads TGCAGCGTTGAGGAGGGCTACACCTTC. Its translation: CSVEEGYTF.

The J gene is TRBJ1-1, the V gene TRBV10-3, with a tentative D call TRBD1 (5 bases). Trimming removed 10 bases at V and 1 base at J, with 13 bases between. The germline V gene has CDR1 ENHRY and CDR2 SYGVKD. This CDR3 spans 13 amino acids. In DNA, the CDR3 is TGTGCCACCGACCCGGGGGGGAACACTGAAGCTTTCTTT. Translating gives CATDPGGNTEAFF.

This clone came up once. V and J are TRBV19 and TRBJ1-5; 7 positions agree with TRBD1. The junction had 8 bases not matched to a gene; V was cut back by 10 bases and J by 5 bases. Looked up from germline, CDR1 is LNHDA and CDR2 is SQIVND (reference sequence). The length of the CDR3 is 13 residues. The CDR3 DNA sequence: TGTGCCACCTCGGGACAGAGGTATCAGCCCCAGCATTTT. This codes for CATSGQRYQPQHF.

This clone was seen a few times. The chain employs TRBV5-8 and TRBJ1-5, with a weak D call TRBD1 (5 bases). Germline V gene data show CDR1 as SGHTS and CDR2 as YDEGEE. The V end was cut by 0 bases, the J end by 6 bases, with 16 bases between. The CDR3 contains 16 residues. The CDR3 nucleotides are TGTGCCAGCAGCTTGGATCCGACAGCGGGGATTCAGCCCCAGCATTTT. Translating gives CASSLDPTAGIQPQHF.

The chain employs TRBV27 and TRBJ2-3, with unresolved D. V shed 1 base and J shed 2 bases, with 7 bases lying between them. This CDR3 is built from 14 residues. CDR1 MNHEY and CDR2 SMNVEV come from the germline V gene (reference sequence). CDR3 amino acids: CASSLLGSTDTQYF. The CDR3 DNA reads TGTGCCAGCAGTTTATTGGGCTCCACAGATACGCAGTATTTT.

The V and J genes are TRBV15 and TRBJ2-1, with 9 bases lining up with TRBD2. Germline-derived CDR1 and CDR2 are LNHNV and YYDKDF (reference sequence). Trimming cost V 10 bases and J 8 bases; bases outside gene matches: 12. The CDR3 loop spans 14 amino acids. The DNA for the CDR3 is TGTGCCATCAAAACCGGGACTAGCTCTCATGAGCAGTTCTTC. Its translation: CAIKTGTSSHEQFF.

The chain recombines TRBV29-1 with TRBJ1-1; 10 bases are shared with TRBD1. Germline V CDR1 and CDR2: SQVTM, ANQGSEA. V trimming: 6 bases; J trimming: 4 bases; junction bases outside the gene matches: 5. The CDR3 covers 13 residues. The CDR3: CSVPGQGPTEAFF. Here the CDR3 DNA reads TGCAGCGTCCCGGGACAGGGGCCCACTGAAGCTTTCTTT.

Written as DNA, the CDR3 is TGTGCCAGCAGCTTATCCCCCCTACTCAATGAGCAGTTCTTC. The encoded protein is CASSLSPLLNEQFF. The rearrangement uses TRBV7-6 and TRBJ2-1, with D unclear. This CDR3 has 14 residues. V was cut by 2 bases and J by 6 bases, with 11 bases left in between. The germline CDR1 and CDR2 sequences are SGHVS and FNYEAQ. The full variable domain, rest sourced from reference TRBV7-6 and TRBJ2-1, is GAGVSQSPRYKVTKRGQDVALRCDPISGHVSLYWYRQALGQGPEFLTYFNYEAQQDKSGLPNDRFSAERPEGSISTLTIQRTEQRDSAMYRCASSLSPLLNEQFFGPGTRLTVL.

This clone appeared once. The chain is built from TRBV25-1 and TRBJ2-1; the match to TRBD2 covers 13 bases. The trim removed 3 bases at V and 12 bases at J, leaving 8 bases unmatched. The CDR3 sequence is 15 residues long. From germline, CDR1 is MGHDK and CDR2 SYGVNS. This CDR3 is CASSDSLAGGRGQFF. CDR3 nucleotide sequence: TGTGCCAGCAGTGATTCACTAGCGGGAGGGCGGGGGCAGTTCTTC.

This CDR3 reads CASSLGTLAGVGTYEQYF. CDR3 DNA sequence: TGTGCCAGCAGCTTAGGGACTTTAGCGGGAGTGGGAACCTACGAGCAGTACTTC. The chain couples TRBV11-2 to TRBJ2-7, with TRBD2 matching over 9 bases. The germline V gene encodes CDR1 SGHAT and CDR2 FQNNGV. The CDR3 runs 18 residues. V dropped 1 base and J dropped 2; count of bases not matched to a gene: 12.

The rearrangement joins TRBV7-2 to TRBJ1-3, with 8 bases identical to TRBD1. Trimming took 5 bases from V and 0 from J; bases not matched to a gene: 9. The CDR3 is made up of 17 amino acids. Germline V gene sequence: CDR1 SGHTA, CDR2 FQGNSA. The DNA for the CDR3 is TGTGCCAGCAGCCCGCGGACAGGGACCGTCTCTGGAAACACCATATATTTT. This codes for CASSPRTGTVSGNTIYF.

V and J are TRBV6-5 and TRBJ2-2; tentative D call: TRBD1 (6 bases). Germline V lookup: CDR1 MNHEY, CDR2 SVGAGI. The CDR3 consists of 14 residues. Deletions cut 6 bases from V and 4 bases from J, with 12 bases between. DNA for the CDR3: TGTGCCAGCAGACCACAGGGACCCACCGGGGAGCTGTTTTTT. Translation gives CASRPQGPTGELFF.

The chain joins TRBV5-4 to TRBJ2-7; 11 bases map to TRBD2. Germline-derived CDR1 and CDR2 are SGHNT and YYREEE (reference sequence). There are 15 residues in the CDR3. Trimming cost V 0 bases and J 7 bases; bases outside gene matches: 6. The CDR3 DNA reads as TGTGCCAGCAGCTTGGCGTCTAGCGGGAGGTCTGAGCAGTACTTC. As protein: CASSLASSGRSEQYF.

The chain joins TRBV7-9 to TRBJ2-3; unclear D gene. The CDR3 is made up of 13 amino acids. Germline V gene sequence: CDR1 SEHNR, CDR2 FQNEAQ (reference sequence). The V end lost 5 bases, the J end lost 4 bases, and 10 bases lay between the germline ends. This CDR3 is CASSPPAADTQYF. In DNA form, the CDR3 reads TGTGCCAGCAGCCCCCCGGCGGCAGATACGCAGTATTTT.

Here the CDR3 reads CASSLGGGALSKQYF. For the CDR3, the DNA is TGTGCCAGCAGCTTAGGCGGGGGAGCTTTATCGAAGCAGTACTTC. The V and J genes are TRBV7-3 and TRBJ2-7, with 7 bases identical to TRBD2. The CDR3 length is 15 residues. The germline gives CDR1 SGHTA, CDR2 FQGTGA. V shed 2 bases and J 8 bases; nucleotides not matched to a gene: 12.

The rearrangement joins TRBV19 to TRBJ1-2; D is perhaps TRBD1 (5 bases). V dropped 3 bases and J dropped 7 bases, with 18 bases sitting between them. Germline CDR1 LNHDA, CDR2 SQIVND (reference sequence). This CDR3 comprises 15 residues. The CDR3 loop is CASSMGKGLGRGYTF. In DNA, the CDR3 is TGTGCCAGTAGTATGGGAAAGGGGCTCGGGCGTGGCTACACCTTC. The variable domain in full, completed from reference TRBV19 and TRBJ1-2, reads DGGITQSPKYLFRKEGQNVTLSCEQNLNHDAMYWYRQDPGQGLRLIYYSQIVNDFQKGDIAEGYSVSREKKESFPLTVTSAQKNPTAFYLCASSMGKGLGRGYTFGSGTRLTVV.

The chain uses TRBV7-9 and TRBJ2-2, with D tentatively TRBD2 (5 bases). Germline assignment: CDR1 SEHNR and CDR2 FQNEAQ (reference sequence). Trimming removed 0 bases from V and 9 bases from J, with 14 bases in between. This CDR3 region has 15 residues. CDR3 amino acids: CASSLAKTTGRELFF. The CDR3 bases are TGTGCCAGCAGCTTAGCGAAGACTACCGGCCGGGAGCTGTTTTTT.

The J gene is TRBJ2-1, the V gene TRBV5-4; tentative D call: TRBD2 (6 bases). This CDR3 comprises 18 residues. Per the germline V gene, CDR1 is SGHNT and CDR2 is YYREEE (reference sequence). The germline V and J ends were trimmed by 1 base and 5 bases, with 22 bases remaining between them. CDR3 residues: CASSLNLLTGDWNNEQFF. The CDR3 DNA reads as TGTGCCAGCAGCTTGAACCTTTTGACGGGGGACTGGAACAATGAGCAGTTCTTC.

The V gene is TRBV29-1, the J gene TRBJ2-2, with D possibly being TRBD1 (6 bases). In germline, CDR1 is SQVTM, CDR2 ANQGSEA. Trimming left V 2 bases short and J 1 base short, with 8 bases between. The length of the CDR3 is 14 residues. The CDR3 loop is CSVEWGQNTGELFF. CDR3 bases: TGCAGCGTTGAATGGGGGCAGAACACCGGGGAGCTGTTTTTT.

The V and J genes are TRBV4-1 and TRBJ2-3; D call uncertain. Germline-derived CDR1 and CDR2 are MGHRA and YSYEKL. Trimming cost V 0 bases and J 1 base, with 11 bases left between them. The CDR3 extends over 16 amino acids. The CDR3 DNA follows: TGCGCCAGCAGCCAAGATTCCTCGGGTGGCACAGATACGCAGTATTTT. This codes for CASSQDSSGGTDTQYF.

CDR3 loop: CASSPRQGSETQYF. CDR3 coding DNA: TGTGCCAGCAGTCCCCGACAGGGTTCAGAGACCCAGTACTTC. The chain uses TRBV27 and TRBJ2-5, with 7 bases identical to TRBD1. The junction had 7 bases not matched to a gene; V was cut back by 5 bases and J by 4 bases. CDR1 is MNHEY and CDR2 is SMNVEV in the germline V gene (reference sequence). The CDR3 is 14 amino acids.

In its sample, this clone was seen a few times. The chain employs TRBV15 and TRBJ2-7, with 9 bases that match TRBD1. CDR1 LNHNV and CDR2 YYDKDF come from the germline V gene (reference sequence). The CDR3 has 14 residues. V gave up 3 bases and J gave up 2 bases; unmatched junction bases: 2. For the CDR3, the DNA is TGTGCCACCAGCAGGGACAGGGGAACCTACGAGCAGTACTTC. Translation gives CATSRDRGTYEQYF.

The gene calls are TRBV11-2 and TRBJ2-3; 13 bases agree with TRBD2. This CDR3 is built from 16 residues. Per germline, CDR1 SGHAT and CDR2 FQNNGV. Trimming removed 5 bases from V and 2 bases from J; junction bases left unmatched: 4. Here the CDR3 reads CASSRTSGGATDTQYF. In DNA, the CDR3 is TGTGCCAGCAGCCGCACTAGCGGGGGGGCCACAGATACGCAGTATTTT.

The chain uses TRBV19 and TRBJ1-5, with 10 nucleotides matching TRBD1. V lost 4 bases to trimming and J lost 4 bases; unmatched junction nucleotides: 13. This CDR3 has 18 amino acids. Germline-derived CDR1 and CDR2 are LNHDA and SQIVND (reference sequence). The CDR3 loop reads CASSTDRGRGAGNQPQHF. CDR3 nucleotides: TGTGCCAGTAGTACAGACAGGGGGCGAGGCGCCGGGAATCAGCCCCAGCATTTT.

The chain combines TRBV30 with TRBJ1-5; 9 bases line up with TRBD1. Germline loops: CDR1 GTSNPN, CDR2 SVGIG (reference sequence). V gave up 0 bases and J gave up 3 bases; unmatched junction bases: 3. This CDR3 has 15 residues. The CDR3 DNA follows: TGTGCCTGGAGTGTAACAGGGGGCAACAATCAGCCCCAGCATTTT. Amino acid sequence: CAWSVTGGNNQPQHF.